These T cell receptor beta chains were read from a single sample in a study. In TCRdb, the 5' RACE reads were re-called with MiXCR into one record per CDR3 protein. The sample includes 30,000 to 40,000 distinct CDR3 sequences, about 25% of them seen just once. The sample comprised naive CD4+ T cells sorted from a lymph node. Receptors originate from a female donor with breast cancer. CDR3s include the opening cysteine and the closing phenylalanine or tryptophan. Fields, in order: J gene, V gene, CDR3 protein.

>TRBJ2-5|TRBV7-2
CASSLESFGGRETQYF
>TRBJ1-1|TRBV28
CASSFVNRGGAFF
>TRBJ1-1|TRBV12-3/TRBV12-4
CATKEDRATAEAFF
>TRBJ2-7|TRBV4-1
CASSPVAGAGEQYF
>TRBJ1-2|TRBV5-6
CASSLMGDTFNYGYTF
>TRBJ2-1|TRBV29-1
CSVGRTSGGGEQFF
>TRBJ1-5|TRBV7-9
CASVGGDSRQPQHF
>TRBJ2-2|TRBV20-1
CSARLNSETGELFF
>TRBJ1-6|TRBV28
CASSLGQGSSYNSPLHF
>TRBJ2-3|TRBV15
CATSLGLAVTDTQYF
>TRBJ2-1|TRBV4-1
CASSRLPGLQIF
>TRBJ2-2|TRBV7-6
CASSPQTRPGTANTGELFF
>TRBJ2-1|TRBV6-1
CATSGLGAPNEQGF
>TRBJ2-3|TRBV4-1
CASSAARGLSTDTQYF
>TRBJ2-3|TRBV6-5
CASSYRGADTQYF
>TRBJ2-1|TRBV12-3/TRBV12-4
CASSDQLGLATYNEQFF
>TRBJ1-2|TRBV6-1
CATTGTGVGYTF
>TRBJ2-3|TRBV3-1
CASSQAETDTQYF
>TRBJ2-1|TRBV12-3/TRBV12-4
CASGRSEQFF
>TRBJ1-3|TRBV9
CASSPRHRDGNTIYF
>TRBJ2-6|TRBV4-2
CASSQGFTGANVLTF
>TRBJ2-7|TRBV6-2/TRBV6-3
CASRGGWDYEQYF
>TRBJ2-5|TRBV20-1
CSARGAGRRLEETQYF
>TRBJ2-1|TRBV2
CASRLGLAGREQFF
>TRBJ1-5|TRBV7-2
CASSLGHRNQPQHF
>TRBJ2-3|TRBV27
CAPRGDRPADTQYF
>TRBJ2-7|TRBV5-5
CASSMDRGRTYSEQYF
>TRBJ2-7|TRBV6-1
CASRESVRGAMAEQYF
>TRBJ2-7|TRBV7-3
CASSLIQGGEQYF
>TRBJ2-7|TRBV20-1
CSAYSGYEQYF
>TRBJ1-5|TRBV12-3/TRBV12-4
CASSGTVGSNQPRHF
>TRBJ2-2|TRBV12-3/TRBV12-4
CAIQMTANTGELFF
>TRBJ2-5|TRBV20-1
CSAPHTEWKTQYF
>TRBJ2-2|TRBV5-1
CASSLRGSNTGELFF
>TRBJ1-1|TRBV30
CAWSVYGTLTGTEAFF
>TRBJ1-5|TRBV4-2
CASSQVGQGRVNQPQHF
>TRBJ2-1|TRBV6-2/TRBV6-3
CASRQGLAGKYEQFF
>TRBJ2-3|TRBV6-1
CASSEYRGARTDTQYF
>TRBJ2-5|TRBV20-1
CSARDLLADQETRYF
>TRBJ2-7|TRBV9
CASSVEGGRKEQYF
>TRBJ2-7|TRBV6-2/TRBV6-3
CASNRILASSYEQYF
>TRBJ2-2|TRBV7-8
CASSLVVRTMFPGELFF
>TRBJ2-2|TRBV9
CASSVGDNTGELFF
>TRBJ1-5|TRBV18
CASSPGMDVQPQHF
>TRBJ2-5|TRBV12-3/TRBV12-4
CTSIRGASGSETQYF
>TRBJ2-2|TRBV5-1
CASKKTGTGDTGELFF
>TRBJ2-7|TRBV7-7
CASSYLPSYEQYF
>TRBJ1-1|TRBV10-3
CAISGRDTEAFF
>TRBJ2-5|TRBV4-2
CASSQARGQQETQYF
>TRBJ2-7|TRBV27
CASSLTGGTAYEQYF
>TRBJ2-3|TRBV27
CASSFLSTDTQYF
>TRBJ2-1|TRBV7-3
CASSLVAGVLNEQFF
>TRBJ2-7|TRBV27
CASRPGQGLYEQYF
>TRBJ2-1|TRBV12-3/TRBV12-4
CASSLGSGNSYNEQFF
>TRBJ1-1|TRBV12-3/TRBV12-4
CASSHRRTEAFF
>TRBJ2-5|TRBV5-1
CASSLASVSAETQYF